These T cell receptor beta chains were read from a single sample in a study of blood T cells in healthy people across ages. One entry per CDR3 protein results from TCRdb running MiXCR on the 5' RACE reads. The repertoire holds 780,000 or so distinct CDR3 sequences, with more than 55% as singletons. The sequenced sample was blood. The source of these receptors is a man aged 35 to 55 in good health. The CDR3 runs from the conserved cysteine through the conserved F or W. A D gene is named only where the DNA matches it firmly. Clone sizes are given selectively: once, few, many, or a class where the clone is expanded.

abundance	v_gene	j_gene	d_gene	CDR3aa	CDR3nt
few	TRBV28	TRBJ2-7	NA	CASQVFTGSYEQYF	TGTGCCAGCCAAGTCTTTACAGGGAGCTACGAGCAGTACTTC
many	TRBV10-2	TRBJ1-2	NA	CASSETTDLNGYTF	TGCGCCAGCAGTGAAACGACGGATTTGAACGGCTACACCTTC
few	TRBV27	TRBJ2-5	TRBD2	CASSLSGLAGGKYQETQYF	TGTGCCAGCAGTTTATCGGGGCTAGCGGGGGGGAAGTACCAAGAGACCCAGTACTTC
NA	TRBV2	TRBJ2-1	NA	CASSEASGLGEQFF	TGTGCCAGCAGTGAAGCGTCGGGTTTGGGTGAGCAGTTCTTC
NA	TRBV29-1	TRBJ1-6	TRBD1	CSVARDRNNSPLHF	TGCAGCGTGGCCCGGGACAGGAATAATTCACCCCTCCACTTT
NA	TRBV18	TRBJ2-5	TRBD2	CASSGTSGSGQETQYF	TGTGCCAGCTCCGGGACTAGCGGGAGCGGCCAAGAGACCCAGTACTTC
NA	TRBV7-3	TRBJ2-5	TRBD1	CASSTSPTGGVETQYF	TGTGCCAGCAGCACAAGCCCTACAGGGGGCGTAGAGACCCAGTACTTC
NA	TRBV30	TRBJ1-2	NA	CAWSKRQDYGYTF	TGTGCCTGGAGCAAACGACAGGACTATGGCTACACCTTC
NA	TRBV9	TRBJ2-3	NA	CASSASGAVAADTQYF	TGTGCCAGCAGCGCCTCGGGGGCTGTGGCGGCAGATACGCAGTATTTT
few	TRBV20-1	TRBJ2-6	NA	CSAKQRGANVLTF	TGCAGTGCTAAACAAAGGGGAGCCAACGTCCTGACTTTC
many	TRBV27	TRBJ2-5	NA	CASKGSGETQYF	TGTGCCAGCAAGGGCTCGGGAGAGACCCAGTACTTC
NA	TRBV5-6	TRBJ1-1	NA	CASSPTGRDEAFF	TGTGCCAGCAGCCCAACAGGCCGTGATGAAGCTTTCTTT
once	TRBV11-2	TRBJ2-3	NA	CASSLMGQDTDTQYF	TGTGCCAGCAGCTTAATGGGGCAGGACACAGATACGCAGTATTTT
few	TRBV20-1	TRBJ1-4	TRBD1	CSARRDRTNEKLFF	TGCAGTGCTAGACGGGACAGGACTAATGAAAAACTGTTTTTT